The present TCR beta chain was sequenced within a study of blood T cell repertoires in COVID-19. Study as a whole: The United States, Italy and Spain supplied acute and convalescent COVID-19 samples. PBMCs, B-cell-depleted T cells, or T cells were the source of the cDNA or gDNA that made up the material.

Per the original methods: It was from reference gene primer amplification that nucleated cell counts were estimated. Repertoires were generated with immunoSEQ multiplex PCR, while TCRdb's copy carries only in-frame clones and drops some. V, J and clone size reflect that table, while D and trimming were determined from the DNA. The profile covers 150,000 to 200,000 clones, with less than 80% appearing a single time and 13% taken by the ten largest. The receptor was isolated from a man aged 50 to 59 who had recovered from COVID-19. Material: peripheral blood.

Here the CDR3 DNA reads TGTGCCAGCAGCCAGTTGGCTCAATCCTACAATGAGCAGTTCTTC. It yields the protein CASSQLAQSYNEQFF. This chain uses TRBV3-1 (or the pseudogene TRBV3-2) with TRBJ2-1; no firm D call. Trimming shortened V by 3 bases and J by 1 base, and 10 bases separated the two germline ends. Germline V CDR1 and CDR2: LGHDT, YNNKEL (reference sequence). The CDR3 covers 15 residues.